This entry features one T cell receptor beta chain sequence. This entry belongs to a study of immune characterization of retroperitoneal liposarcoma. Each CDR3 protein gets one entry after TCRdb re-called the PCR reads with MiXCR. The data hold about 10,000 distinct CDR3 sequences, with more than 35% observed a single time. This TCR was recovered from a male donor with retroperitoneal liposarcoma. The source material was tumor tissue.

CDR3 sequence (DNA): TGTGCCAGCATTCTCACCCCAGGGGATAACTATGGCTACACCTTC. Encoded protein: CASILTPGDNYGYTF. V and J are TRBV6-2 or TRBV6-3 and TRBJ1-2; D is possibly TRBD1 (6 bases). V dropped 7 bases and J dropped 1 base, with 16 bases sitting between them. The germline CDR1 and CDR2 sequences are MNHEY and SVGEGT. The CDR3 runs to 15 residues.